The source of this T cell receptor (beta chain) is a study of CD4 T cells in relation to SARS-CoV-2 and coronaviruses. Study-level information: ViraFEST: approximately 10-day antigen culture of PBMCs, then TCR beta CDR3 sequencing.

Study-level results: Compared with monoreactive clones, crossreactive clones showed significantly weaker SARS-CoV-2 expansion. This crossreactivity analysis covered spike protein alone, no other viral proteins.

The CDR3 covers 16 residues. The trim removed 0 bases at V and 1 base at J, leaving 2 bases unmatched. In germline, CDR1 is MNHEY, CDR2 SVGAGI. Details on this clone: Antigen unknown.

Generated by immunoSEQ multiplex PCR, the TCRdb table keeps only in-frame clones and is missing some. The data show fewer than 25,000 clones, 75% to 85% seen once. The unexposed donors gave CD4+ T cells in about 2011-2018, prior to COVID-19. CD4+ T cells were isolated from the cells after about ten days of culture. Unexposed-donor CD4+ T cells were probed with SARS-CoV-2 S/N and four cold-coronavirus spikes, cells permitting. The TCR comes from a human donor in good health. The V and J genes are TRBV6-5 and TRBJ2-7; 11 nucleotides agree with TRBD1. The sample taken for sequencing was CD4+ T cells from PBMCs, cultured in vitro. CDR3 nucleotide sequence: TGTGCCAGCAGTTACTCGGGACAGGGGGAGTCCTACGAGCAGTACTTC. Its protein is CASSYSGQGESYEQYF.